This TCR beta chain is drawn from a study of molecular identifiers for immune sequencing clone quantification. Comment on this clonotype: Since a much larger clone is just one base distant, this may be a read error.

MiXCR was run by TCRdb on the PCR reads, yielding one entry per CDR3 protein. The sample has over 600,000 distinct CDR3 sequences, just under 20% seen once; the top ten hold roughly 0.85%. The source of this sequence is a human donor in good health. Some libraries in this study had Jurkat cell RNA spiked in. Sequenced: naive CD8+ T cells from blood, with Jurkat cell RNA spiked in. This sample's subset: FACS-sorted CD8+CD4-CCR7+CD45RA+ naive T cells.

The CDR3 sequence: CPSSQTVNYGYTF. As DNA, the CDR3 is TGTCCCAGCAGCCAAACGGTTAACTATGGCTACACCTTC. The chain recombines TRBV7-9 with TRBJ1-2; D not certain. Per germline, CDR1 SEHNR and CDR2 FQNEAQ (reference sequence). The CDR3 is 13 amino acids.